One and the same sample provided the 23 T cell receptor beta chains below, sequenced in a study of blood T cell repertoires in COVID-19. TCRdb's copy holds only in-frame clones and misses some; the assay was immunoSEQ multiplex PCR. Of fewer than 300,000 clones in the sample, around 85% were seen once. Sequencing input: peripheral blood. These receptors came from a man aged 45 to 65 with active or convalescent COVID-19.

The gene calls are TRBV24-1 and TRBJ1-4; D is undetermined. Per germline, CDR1 KGHDR and CDR2 SFDVKD. V was cut by 6 bases and J by 8 bases, with 12 bases left in between. CDR3 length equals 13 residues. The CDR3 bases are TGTGCCACCAGTTGGGCACTTGGGGAAAAACTGTTTTTT. It yields the protein CATSWALGEKLFF.

The rearrangement uses TRBV19 and TRBJ1-1; D not certain. The CDR3 length is 13 residues. V was trimmed by 4 bases and J by 7 bases, leaving 13 bases between them. CDR1 and CDR2 from the germline V gene are LNHDA and SQIVND (reference sequence). DNA of the CDR3: TGTGCCAGTAGTACGTCACGGAGCAATGAAGCTTTCTTT. Translation gives CASSTSRSNEAFF.

V usage is TRBV12-3 or TRBV12-4 and J usage is TRBJ1-2; D possibly corresponds to TRBD1 (5 bases). The length of the CDR3 is 12 residues. With 5 bases removed from V and 4 bases from J, the gap between germline ends came to 8 bases. Here the CDR3 reads CASSNRGYGYTF. Here the CDR3 DNA reads TGTGCCAGCAGTAATAGGGGCTATGGCTACACCTTC.

The gene calls are TRBV28 and TRBJ1-6; possible D gene TRBD1, 5 bases. This CDR3 spans 18 amino acids. V was shortened by 4 bases and J by 3 bases, with 19 bases between the two germline ends. Germline V gives CDR1 MDHEN, CDR2 SYDVKM. CDR3 amino acids: CASSSPQAPGDYNSPLHF. The CDR3 DNA sequence: TGTGCCAGCAGTTCTCCGCAGGCTCCGGGGGACTATAATTCACCCCTCCACTTT.

This chain joins TRBV7-6 and TRBJ2-3, with TRBD2 as a possible D gene (7 bases). The germline V gene has CDR1 SGHVS and CDR2 FNYEAQ. There are 14 residues in the CDR3. V lost 1 base and J lost 4, with 9 bases in between. The CDR3 sequence: CASSLGGGADTQYF. CDR3 nucleotide sequence: TGTGCCAGCAGCTTAGGAGGGGGGGCAGATACGCAGTATTTT.

J is TRBJ2-7 and V is TRBV9; maybe TRBD1 (6 bases). Trimming cost V 3 bases and J 6 bases, with 16 bases left between them. The germline CDR1 and CDR2 sequences are SGDLS and YYNGEE. The CDR3 covers 14 residues. The DNA of the CDR3 is TGTGCCAGCAGCGCCCGACAGGTCTCCACCGAGCAGTACTTC. It yields the protein CASSARQVSTEQYF.

This rearrangement joins TRBV7-9 to TRBJ2-1; TRBD1 matches 10 bases. The CDR3 covers 14 residues. CDR1 and CDR2 from the germline V gene are SEHNR and FQNEAQ (reference sequence). V dropped 5 bases and J dropped 5; count of bases not matched to a gene: 3. This CDR3 is CASSRGTGDNEQFF. The CDR3 region has the DNA TGTGCCAGCAGCCGCGGGACAGGGGACAATGAGCAGTTCTTC.

The chain couples TRBV3-1 (or the pseudogene TRBV3-2) to TRBJ2-1; 9 bases agree with TRBD2. V lost 2 bases, J lost 7 bases, and 9 bases stayed unmatched. The CDR3 sequence is 16 residues long. In germline, CDR1 is LGHDT, CDR2 YNNKEL (reference sequence). CDR3 amino acids: CASSQRGTSRVNEQFF. CDR3 bases: TGTGCCAGCAGCCAACGCGGGACTAGCCGAGTAAATGAGCAGTTCTTC.

V and J are TRBV7-8 and TRBJ2-1; tentative D call: TRBD2 (6 bases). Germline assignment: CDR1 SGHVS and CDR2 FQNEAQ. V was trimmed by 5 bases and J by 6 bases, leaving 17 bases between them. This CDR3 comprises 15 residues. The CDR3 nucleotides read TGTGCCAGCAGCCTCCAGCGGGTCCTCGGCAATGAGCAGTTCTTC. Protein product: CASSLQRVLGNEQFF.

The genes are TRBV6-6 and TRBJ2-7; D possibly corresponds to TRBD2 (6 bases). The CDR3 is made up of 13 amino acids. Germline lookup yields CDR1 MNHNY and CDR2 SVGAGI (reference sequence). V lost 2 bases and J lost 2, with 7 bases in between. The CDR3, as DNA: TGTGCCAGCAGTTACGGGAGGCCCTACGAGCAGTACTTC. Encoded protein: CASSYGRPYEQYF.

V is TRBV29-1 and J is TRBJ2-5; D is perhaps TRBD2 (6 bases). CDR3 length: 14 residues. Trimming stripped 2 bases from V and 5 bases from J, with 15 bases between. Germline CDR1 reads SQVTM; CDR2 reads ANQGSEA. The CDR3 here is CSVERREKGETQYF. The CDR3 DNA sequence: TGCAGCGTTGAAAGGAGGGAAAAGGGGGAGACCCAGTACTTC.

V usage is TRBV20-1 and J usage is TRBJ1-4; D is unclear. There are 11 residues in the CDR3. Germline CDR1 is DFQATT and CDR2 is SNEGSKA (reference sequence). Trimming shortened V by 2 bases and J by 8 bases, and 6 bases separated the two germline ends. For the CDR3, the DNA is TGCAGTGCTAGAAGCGCCGAAAAACTGTTTTTT. Translated: CSARSAEKLFF.

V gene TRBV5-1 combines with J gene TRBJ2-5; D is perhaps TRBD1 (6 bases). There are 14 residues in the CDR3. Germline assignment: CDR1 SGHRS and CDR2 YFSETQ. V lost 0 bases and J 3 bases, leaving 9 bases between the germline ends. In DNA, the CDR3 is TGCGCCAGCAGCTTGGCTCCAGGGGAAGAGACCCAGTACTTC. It encodes CASSLAPGEETQYF.

The chain links TRBV28 to TRBJ1-2; D is perhaps TRBD1 (5 bases). The germline CDR1 and CDR2 sequences are MDHEN and SYDVKM. Trimming shortened V by 7 bases and J by 6 bases, and 21 bases separated the two germline ends. The length of the CDR3 is 15 residues. Here the CDR3 reads CASTQGGSGSDGYTF. CDR3 nucleotides: TGTGCCAGCACCCAGGGAGGGAGTGGCTCCGATGGCTACACCTTC.

This chain links TRBV9 with TRBJ1-2; tentatively, D is TRBD1 (6 bases). This CDR3 is 16 amino acids long. The V end lost 3 bases, the J end lost 4 bases, and 19 bases lay between the germline ends. Germline V gene lookup returns CDR1 SGDLS and CDR2 YYNGEE. CDR3 in amino acids: CASSGGGLLRTYGYTF. The CDR3 nucleotides are TGTGCCAGCAGCGGAGGGGGACTATTACGTACCTATGGCTACACCTTC.

This clone appeared a single time. J is TRBJ2-5 and V is TRBV3-1 (or the pseudogene TRBV3-2), with 8 bases fitting TRBD2. This CDR3 spans 15 amino acids. The germline V gene encodes CDR1 LGHDT and CDR2 YNNKEL (reference sequence). J lost 2 bases, V lost 4 bases, and 6 bases had no gene match. For the CDR3, the DNA is TGTGCCAGCAGCCGAGGGACTAGGACACAAGAGACCCAGTACTTC. This encodes CASSRGTRTQETQYF.

This clone was counted once. This chain links TRBV5-1 with TRBJ1-1, with 8 bases aligning to TRBD1. Germline V gene sequence: CDR1 SGHRS, CDR2 YFSETQ. CDR3 length equals 16 residues. The junction had 8 bases not matched to a gene; V was cut back by 4 bases and J by 0 bases. The CDR3 spells CASSIGTGAMNTEAFF. The CDR3 DNA sequence: TGCGCCAGCAGCATCGGGACAGGCGCTATGAACACTGAAGCTTTCTTT.

The chain uses TRBV7-9 and TRBJ2-5; possible D gene TRBD2, 6 bases. Trimming pared 3 bases from V and 2 bases from J, leaving 13 bases between. CDR3 length: 15 residues. Per the germline V gene, CDR1 is SEHNR and CDR2 is FQNEAQ (reference sequence). The CDR3 bases are TGTGCCAGCAGCTTGAATAGCGGCACGCAAGAGACCCAGTACTTC. Amino acids: CASSLNSGTQETQYF.

The CDR3 region is CASSESLIRMNTGELFF. The CDR3 DNA sequence: TGTGCCAGCAGTGAGAGCCTTATCAGGATGAACACCGGGGAGCTGTTTTTT. The rearrangement joins TRBV2 to TRBJ2-2; D is uncertain. V lost 3 bases to trimming and J lost 1 base, with 15 bases between them. Germline V lookup: CDR1 SNHLY, CDR2 FYNNEI. The CDR3 contains 17 residues.

This sequence joins TRBV7-9 and TRBJ1-1; TRBD1 might be the D (6 bases). CDR3 length: 16 amino acids. Germline V gene lookup returns CDR1 SEHNR and CDR2 FQNEAQ (reference sequence). V was pared by 6 bases and J by 4 bases, with 21 bases between. CDR3 coding DNA: TGTGCCAGCAGACCACATCCGAAGGGGGAGGGCACTGAAGCTTTCTTT. Amino acid sequence: CASRPHPKGEGTEAFF.

The chain recombines TRBV27 with TRBJ2-2; 9 nucleotides align to TRBD1. Germline V gives CDR1 MNHEY, CDR2 SMNVEV (reference sequence). Unmatched junction bases numbered 27, after V lost 5 bases and J lost 5 bases. The length of the CDR3 is 22 residues. DNA for the CDR3: TGTGCCAGCAGTCCAATCACCGCCGGGACAGGGAGGTCTAGGGATGGGACCGGGGAGCTGTTTTTT. Its protein is CASSPITAGTGRSRDGTGELFF.

This chain uses TRBV3-1 (or the pseudogene TRBV3-2) with TRBJ2-1, with D possibly being TRBD2 (5 bases). The V end was cut by 2 bases, the J end by 7 bases, with 9 bases between. The germline V gene encodes CDR1 LGHDT and CDR2 YNNKEL (reference sequence). The CDR3 runs to 13 residues. CDR3 sequence reads: CASSQLRGNEQFF. The CDR3 coding sequence is TGTGCCAGCAGCCAACTCCGAGGGAATGAGCAGTTCTTC.

The chain is built from TRBV5-4 and TRBJ2-3; D gene uncertain. V shed 4 bases and J shed 2 bases, with 8 bases lying between them. The CDR3 has 13 residues. CDR1 is SGHNT and CDR2 is YYREEE in the germline V gene (reference sequence). The CDR3 loop reads CASSPSYTDTQYF. CDR3 DNA: TGTGCCAGCAGCCCCTCGTACACAGATACGCAGTATTTT.